This TCR beta chain was sequenced during a study of blood T cell repertoires in COVID-19. Study context: T cells, B-cell-depleted T cells, or PBMCs provided the cDNA or gDNA that served as material.

The method was immunoSEQ multiplex PCR; TCRdb's version includes in-frame clones alone and lacks a portion of them. Of 120,000 to 150,000 clones in the sample, around 80% were seen once. This clone was detected once. Material: peripheral blood. This receptor was taken from a human donor in a cohort sampled during active COVID-19.

The CDR3 bases are TGTGCCAGCAGGCTGGACAGACTCCAGGACAGGGCTTTCTTT. Encoded protein: CASRLDRLQDRAFF. V usage is TRBV6-5 and J usage is TRBJ1-1; TRBD1 matches 7 bases. This CDR3 contains 14 residues. Germline trimming cut 6 bases from V and 11 bases from J; bases unmatched to any gene: 15. CDR1 MNHEY and CDR2 SVGAGI come from the germline V gene.